The 9 T cell receptor beta chains below come from one sample, sequenced in a study of cytomegalovirus exposure and HLA in healthy donors (dated by TCRdb to about 2017). The library was obtained by the immunoSEQ multiplex PCR assay. What TCRdb holds here is the immuneACCESS table cut down to in-frame rearrangements. Part of the clones is not present; checked against another copy, under half of the missing clones reflect an unresolved V gene, and the others are unexplained. This sample is represented by 200,000 to 250,000 clones; around four fifths of them were singletons. The ten largest clones take up over 12% of the sample. The sequenced material came from PBMCs. The receptor set was obtained from a woman between 25 and 40 years old in good health and CMV-seropositive.

The table lists this clone with a count of one. The J gene is TRBJ1-1, the V gene TRBV18, with D uncertain. This CDR3 is 14 amino acids long. The germline CDR1 and CDR2 sequences are KGHSH and LQKENI. Trimming removed 3 bases from V and 11 bases from J, with 19 bases in between. CDR3: CASSPDSRGVEAFF. In nucleotides, the CDR3 is TGTGCCAGCTCACCTGATTCTCGAGGTGTTGAGGCTTTCTTT.

This clone came up once. This chain links TRBV4-2 with TRBJ2-3; 8 bases are a match to TRBD1. The CDR3 contains 15 residues. V shed 1 base, J shed 2 bases, and the junction held 2 bases outside the gene matches. Germline assignment: CDR1 LGHNA and CDR2 YNFKEQ. The CDR3 DNA is TGTGCCAGCAGCCAAGCGGGACAGGCCACAGATACGCAGTATTTT. It specifies CASSQAGQATDTQYF.

The chain joins TRBV28 to TRBJ2-7; no clear D. Germline CDR1 is MDHEN and CDR2 is SYDVKM. There are 13 residues in the CDR3. The V and J ends lost 4 bases and 6 bases respectively, with 13 bases between them. CDR3 residues: CASSSPSRGEQYF. For the CDR3, the DNA is TGTGCCAGCAGTTCCCCCTCGAGAGGCGAGCAGTACTTC.

The chain couples TRBV7-2 to TRBJ1-2; D remains unclear. The CDR3 totals 17 residues. Germline CDR1 and CDR2: SGHTA and FQGNSA. The V gene lost 5 bases and the J gene lost 0 bases, with 19 bases spanning the gap. The CDR3 nucleotides are TGTGCCAGCAGCCCCAGGCCATTCACGGGCCCTAACTATGGCTACACCTTC. The encoded protein is CASSPRPFTGPNYGYTF.

This chain joins TRBV7-6 and TRBJ2-7; D perhaps matches TRBD1 (5 bases). V was shortened by 3 bases and J by 0 bases, with 12 bases between the two germline ends. CDR3 length: 15 amino acids. CDR1 SGHVS and CDR2 FNYEAQ come from the germline V gene. In DNA form, the CDR3 reads TGTGCCAGCAGCTTCAGCCAGGGTCCCTCCTACGAGCAGTACTTC. Protein: CASSFSQGPSYEQYF.

This sequence joins TRBV10-3 and TRBJ2-2; D is unclear. The CDR3 has 13 residues. Trimming removed 9 bases from V and 5 bases from J, with 13 bases in between. Germline CDR1 ENHRY, CDR2 SYGVKD. CDR3 nucleotide sequence: TGTGCCATTAAAGGGCCTATGACCGGGGAGCTGTTTTTT. Residues: CAIKGPMTGELFF.

This chain links TRBV21-1 with TRBJ2-3; the D segment call TRBD2 is taken from the table without a DNA check. TRBV21-1 is a listed pseudogene. CDR3 size: 15 residues. CDR3 residues: CASSRGLAGLDTQYF. The CDR3, as DNA: TGTGCCAGCAGCAGGGGACTAGCGGGATTAGATACGCAGTATTTT.

This chain uses TRBV10-3 with TRBJ1-5; TRBD1 is a possible D gene (6 bases). Trimming stripped 3 bases from V and 14 bases from J, with 11 bases between. Looked up from germline, CDR1 is ENHRY and CDR2 is SYGVKD. The CDR3 contains 11 residues. The CDR3: CAISDGTLEHF. CDR3 DNA: TGTGCCATCAGTGATGGGACACTAGAGCATTTT.

V gene TRBV30 combines with J gene TRBJ1-2, with D perhaps matching TRBD1 (5 bases). Germline values: CDR1 GTSNPN, CDR2 SVGIG (reference sequence). The CDR3 has 13 residues. V dropped 0 bases and J dropped 3 bases, with 8 bases sitting between them. CDR3 DNA: TGTGCCTGGAGTGTACAGGTCTACTATGGCTACACCTTC. It is translated as CAWSVQVYYGYTF. Looking up the rest from reference TRBV30 and TRBJ1-2 gives the full variable domain: SQTIHQWPATLVQPVGSPLSLECTVEGTSNPNLYWYRQAAGRGLQLLFYSVGIGQISSEVPQNLSASRPQDRQFILSSKKLLLSDSGFYLCAWSVQVYYGYTFGSGTRLTVV.